The rows below give T cell receptor beta chains drawn from one sample of a study of siplizumab effects on memory and regulatory T cells. The data were produced by immunoSEQ multiplex PCR, yet TCRdb's version contains in-frame clones alone and is incomplete. The table lists approximately 94,000 clones, more than 85% of them singletons. Sequencing used CD4+ T cells sorted from blood. The receptor set was obtained from a human donor in good health. CDR3s leave out the opening cysteine and the closing phenylalanine or tryptophan.

TRBV19,TRBJ1-1,ASRTGDGDTEAF
TRBV12-5,TRBJ2-5,ASGPRAYQETQY
TRBV19,TRBJ1-2,ASSIQGRDYGYT
TRBV7-2,TRBJ2-1,ASSLGSVAEQF
TRBV7-2,TRBJ2-1,ASSLTSGVVNEQF
TRBV6-6,TRBJ1-2,ASRAGTGNYGYT
TRBV9,TRBJ1-5,ASSAGQGGQPQH
TRBV11-1,TRBJ2-2,ASSLVFNTGELF
TRBV7-2,TRBJ2-3,ASSLFRTSGGGGTQY
TRBV7-9,TRBJ2-1,ASSWYRGDEQF
TRBV13,TRBJ1-6,ASSLGSGDSPLH
TRBV19,TRBJ1-2,ASSRQGSSYGYT
TRBV29-1,TRBJ2-5,SAAMGETQY
TRBV28,TRBJ1-3,ATFTPPGLGNTIY
TRBV29-1,TRBJ1-3,SVEDGGNTIY
TRBV14,TRBJ2-2,ASSQLGTSGSLTGELF
TRBV4-3,TRBJ1-4,ASSRDRGPEKLF
TRBV4-1,TRBJ1-1,ASSLQWGTVNTEAF
TRBV7-9,TRBJ2-2,ASSLVASGTGELF
TRBV15,TRBJ1-5,ATSRDLGFADQPQH
TRBV4-1,TRBJ1-3,ASSQDPRERNTIY
TRBV10-3,TRBJ2-1,AISESSSSYNEQF
TRBV5-6,TRBJ1-4,ASSFPTGSGEKLF
TRBV28,TRBJ1-4,ASSFGKRGDEKLF
TRBV4-1,TRBJ2-3,ASSDGATDTQY
TRBV9,TRBJ1-1,ASTKGTMNTEAF
TRBV25-1,TRBJ2-7,ASSAGTASWEQY
TRBV14,TRBJ1-2,ASSQDEILGGGYT
TRBV29-1,TRBJ1-3,SVADYSGNTIY
TRBV12-5,TRBJ2-7,ASGLPGVFYEQY
TRBV19,TRBJ1-5,ASSIDSISNQPQH
TRBV5-1,TRBJ1-6,ASSWTGPGDGPPLH
TRBV27,TRBJ2-5,ASSPRGGAEETQY
TRBV5-4,TRBJ2-3,ASSLGGASTDTQY
TRBV6-1,TRBJ2-7,ASSRDRGSYEQY
TRBV5-1,TRBJ1-2,ASSTGEANYGYT
TRBV18,TRBJ2-5,ASSRPIPGTLGGQETQY
TRBV4-1,TRBJ2-5,ASSQDGWGASWETQY
TRBV27,TRBJ1-1,ASANLRDSTEAF
TRBV5-1,TRBJ1-2,ASSSDPGQSYGYT